A selection of T cell receptor beta chains follows, all from one sample in a study of T cell responses to AZD1222 COVID-19 vaccine. Here immunoSEQ multiplex PCR was the method, and the copy in TCRdb shows in-frame clones only, minus some. The profile shows some 200,000 clones, roughly 92% of them singletons. Sequencing was performed on peripheral blood, taken 28 days after the second AZD1222 dose. The receptors derive from an adult who received the AZD1222 COVID-19 vaccine. CDR3s include the opening cysteine and the closing phenylalanine or tryptophan. The D gene is left open where the match is weak. Clone sizes are given selectively: once, few, many, or a class where the clone is expanded.

j_call d_call v_call clone_size cdr3_aa cdr3_nt
TRBJ2-1 . TRBV27 . CASSLGVAVTFGGQFF TGTGCCAGCAGTTTGGGGGTAGCGGTGACCTTCGGGGGGCAGTTCTTC
TRBJ2-7 TRBD1 TRBV2 . CASRRDSSSYEQYF TGTGCCAGCAGACGGGACAGCAGCTCCTACGAGCAGTACTTC
TRBJ2-7 TRBD1 TRBV27 . CASSFSWDSSYEQYF TGTGCCAGCAGTTTTTCTTGGGACAGCTCCTACGAGCAGTACTTC
TRBJ1-5 . TRBV11-2 . CASSLGVSNQPQHF TGTGCCAGCAGCTTAGGGGTATCCAATCAGCCCCAGCATTTT
TRBJ1-1 . TRBV2 . CASSATSNTEAFF TGTGCCAGCAGTGCCACTTCGAACACTGAAGCTTTCTTT
TRBJ2-7 TRBD2 TRBV19 once CASSSRTSPYEQYF TGTGCCAGTAGTTCCCGGACTAGCCCCTACGAGCAGTACTTC
TRBJ2-1 . TRBV24-1 . CATSENRRVLASYNEQFF TGTGCCACCAGTGAAAATCGTAGAGTCCTAGCCTCCTACAATGAGCAGTTCTTC
TRBJ1-1 TRBD1 TRBV12-5 . CASGSTGAGEAFF TGTGCTAGTGGTTCTACAGGGGCGGGCGAAGCTTTCTTT
TRBJ2-2 . TRBV5-6 . CASRLGGTYTGELFF TGTGCCAGCCGTTTGGGTGGTACTTACACCGGGGAGCTGTTTTTT
TRBJ1-2 . TRBV28 . CASSSRTWGYTF TGTGCCAGCAGTTCCCGGACCTGGGGCTACACCTTC
TRBJ2-7 TRBD2 TRBV11-3 once CASSQREYEQYF TGTGCCAGCAGCCAGCGGGAATACGAGCAGTACTTC
TRBJ1-3 . TRBV18 . CASSQADGLYTIYF TGTGCCAGCTCACAGGCGGACGGTTTATACACCATATATTTT
TRBJ1-4 TRBD1 TRBV9 . CASSATGSTNEKLFF TGTGCCAGCAGCGCGACAGGGTCGACTAATGAAAAACTGTTTTTT
TRBJ2-7 TRBD1 TRBV28 . CASSLMGTGVFEQYF TGTGCCAGCAGTTTGATGGGGACAGGGGTCTTCGAGCAGTACTTC
TRBJ2-7 TRBD1 TRBV11-3 . CASSRRTGAFHEQYF TGTGCCAGCAGCAGACGCACAGGGGCGTTCCACGAGCAGTACTTC
TRBJ2-2 . TRBV6-6 . CASKNDPTTGELFF TGTGCCAGCAAAAACGATCCGACTACCGGGGAGCTGTTTTTT
TRBJ1-1 . TRBV11-2 . CAGSGFFNTEAFF TGTGCCGGATCAGGGTTCTTTAACACTGAAGCTTTCTTT
TRBJ1-2 . TRBV7-8 . CASSLAPEWGADYGYTF TGTGCCAGCAGCTTAGCCCCCGAGTGGGGGGCGGACTATGGCTACACCTTC
TRBJ2-7 . TRBV19 . CASSPGGPYEQYF TGTGCCAGTAGTCCTGGGGGCCCGTACGAGCAGTACTTC
TRBJ2-2 . TRBV5-5 . CASSLSPGKMTGELFF TGTGCCAGCAGCTTGTCCCCAGGGAAAATGACCGGGGAGCTGTTTTTT
TRBJ1-5 . TRBV11-2 once CASSLDWGGGDQPQHF TGTGCCAGCAGCTTAGACTGGGGGGGCGGCGATCAGCCCCAGCATTTT
TRBJ2-2 TRBD2 TRBV7-3 . CASSSKTGGNPNTGELFF TGTGCCAGCAGCTCTAAGACCGGGGGGAACCCGAACACCGGGGAGCTGTTTTTT
TRBJ2-7 TRBD1 TRBV28 . CASTRQGAVSSEQYF TGTGCCAGCACTCGGCAGGGGGCAGTGAGCAGTGAGCAGTACTTC
TRBJ1-5 . TRBV27 . CASSLSGIDQPQHF TGTGCCAGCAGTTTATCAGGGATCGATCAGCCCCAGCATTTT